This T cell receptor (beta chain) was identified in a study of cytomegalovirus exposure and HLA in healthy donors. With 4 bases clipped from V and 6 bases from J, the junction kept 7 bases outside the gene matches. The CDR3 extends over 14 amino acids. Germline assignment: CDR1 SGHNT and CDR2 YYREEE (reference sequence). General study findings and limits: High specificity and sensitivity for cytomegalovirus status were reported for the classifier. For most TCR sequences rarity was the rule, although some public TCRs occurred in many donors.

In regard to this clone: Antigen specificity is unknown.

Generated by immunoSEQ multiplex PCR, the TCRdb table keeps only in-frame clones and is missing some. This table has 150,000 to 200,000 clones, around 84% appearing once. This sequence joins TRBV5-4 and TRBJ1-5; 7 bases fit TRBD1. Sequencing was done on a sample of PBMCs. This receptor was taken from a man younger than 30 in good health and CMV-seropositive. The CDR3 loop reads CASSPEGARQPQHF. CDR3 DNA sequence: TGTGCCAGCAGCCCTGAGGGGGCTCGTCAGCCCCAGCATTTT.